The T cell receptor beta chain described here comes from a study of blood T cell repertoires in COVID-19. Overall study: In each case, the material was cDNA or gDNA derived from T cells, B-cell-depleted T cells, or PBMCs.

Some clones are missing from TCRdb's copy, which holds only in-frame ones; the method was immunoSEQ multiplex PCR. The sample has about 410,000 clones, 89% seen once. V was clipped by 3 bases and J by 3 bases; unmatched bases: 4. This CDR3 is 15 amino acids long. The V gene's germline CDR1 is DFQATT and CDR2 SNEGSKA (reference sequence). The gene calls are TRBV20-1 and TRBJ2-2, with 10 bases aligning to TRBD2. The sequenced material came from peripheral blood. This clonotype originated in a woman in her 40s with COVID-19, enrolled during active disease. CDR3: CSASSLAGYTGELFF. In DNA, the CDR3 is TGCAGTGCTAGTTCACTAGCGGGATACACCGGGGAGCTGTTTTTT.